This T cell receptor beta chain was captured by sequencing in a study of CD8+CD57+ T cells in acquired aplastic anemia. For the study at large: Sorted CD4+ and CD8+ cell DNA averaged approximately 3.4 ug. There were 10 million to 12 million reads, on average, for CD4+ cells from healthy donors.

Findings and limits, study-wide: Twenty-nine sequences, all CD8+ CDR3, were shared between patients and controls.

The length of the CDR3 is 13 residues. J was trimmed by 5 bases and V by 2 bases; bases with no gene match: 3. Looked up from germline, CDR1 is SGHRS and CDR2 is YFSETQ. It was genomic DNA that served as the template for profiling TCR beta VDJ and CDR3. One entry per CDR3 protein results from TCRdb running MiXCR on the reads. The sample yields around 150,000 distinct CDR3 sequences, around 45% seen once. This clonotype was observed at least ten times. What it binds is not known. The sequence was obtained from a human donor in good health. The chain couples TRBV5-1 to TRBJ1-1, with 7 bases identical to TRBD1. The sequenced sample was sorted CD4+, CD8+, or CD8+CD57+ T cells (not recorded which) from PBMCs. The CDR3 spells CASSFTGVTEAFF. The CDR3 nucleotides read TGCGCCAGCAGCTTTACAGGGGTTACTGAAGCTTTCTTT.